The next 9 T cell receptor beta chains were all read from a single sample in a study of T cell responses to AZD1222 COVID-19 vaccine (dated by TCRdb to the early 2020s). Receptors were amplified or captured by the immunoSEQ multiplex PCR assay. TCRdb took over this immuneACCESS table, retaining in-frame rearrangements with V and J assigned. Such tables are incomplete; in checked studies, under half of the missing clones stem from an unresolved V gene, and the remainder is unexplained. Within this sample are about 83,000 clones, with approximately 88% of them counted one time only. In total, the top ten clones hold 4% to 5.5% of the sample. The sample's time point label, in plain terms: baseline before first vaccination. The sample's treatment or condition label is to be understood as: meningococcal conjugate vaccine given as trial control. This specimen was peripheral blood, taken on day 0 of MenACWY control vaccination. All receptors come from an adult in good health.

The genes are TRBV19 and TRBJ2-1; 8 nucleotides align to TRBD1. CDR3 length equals 15 residues. V shed 7 bases and J 4 bases; nucleotides not matched to a gene: 9. Germline values: CDR1 LNHDA, CDR2 SQIVND (reference sequence). CDR3 in DNA: TGTGCCAGTAAGTTCAAGACAGGGGCTTACAATGAGCAGTTCTTC. Translating gives CASKFKTGAYNEQFF.

This chain uses TRBV6-2 or TRBV6-3 with TRBJ2-7, with D possibly TRBD2 on 6 matching bases. The CDR3 is 15 residues long. Germline CDR1 MNHEY, CDR2 SVGEGT. Trimming removed 0 bases from V and 2 bases from J, with 11 bases in between. The CDR3 DNA reads TGTGCCAGCAGTTACTCGATGCGGGACCCCTACGAGCAGTACTTC. Protein product: CASSYSMRDPYEQYF.

This clone has more than one count but fewer than ten. This chain connects TRBV11-2 to TRBJ1-2, with 8 bases lining up with TRBD1. CDR1 is SGHAT and CDR2 is FQNNGV in the germline V gene. After removal of 5 bases from V and 8 bases from J, the junction contained 4 bases not matched to a gene. The CDR3 consists of 12 residues. Written as DNA, the CDR3 is TGTGCCAGCAGCAGACAGGGGCAGGGCTACACCTTC. Translated: CASSRQGQGYTF.

The chain recombines TRBV6-6 with TRBJ1-5; TRBD1 matches at 10 bases. CDR1 MNHNY and CDR2 SVGAGI come from the germline V gene (reference sequence). The CDR3 has 15 residues. Trimming cost V 6 bases and J 2 bases; bases outside gene matches: 4. CDR3 loop: CASSRGTGGNQPQHF. The CDR3 DNA is TGTGCCAGCAGCCGCGGGACAGGGGGCAATCAGCCCCAGCATTTT.

This clone was detected a few times. This rearrangement joins TRBV11-2 to TRBJ1-2, with D possibly being TRBD1 (6 bases). The CDR3 is made up of 12 amino acids. From germline, CDR1 is SGHAT and CDR2 FQNNGV. V was clipped by 5 bases and J by 6 bases, with 10 bases between them. The CDR3 spells CASSANRDGYTF. The CDR3 DNA is TGTGCCAGCAGCGCAAACAGGGATGGCTACACCTTC.

The chain links TRBV7-2 to TRBJ1-3; tentative D call: TRBD1 (5 bases). The V gene lost 5 bases and the J gene lost 6 bases, with 17 bases spanning the gap. This CDR3 has 15 residues. The germline gives CDR1 SGHTA, CDR2 FQGNSA. DNA of the CDR3: TGTGCCAGCAGCCCTAGGACGGGACGGAAAAACACCATATATTTT. Its protein is CASSPRTGRKNTIYF.

The CDR3 reads CASSYPNLDGYTF. The CDR3 DNA sequence: TGTGCCAGCAGTTACCCAAATCTGGACGGCTACACCTTC. The V gene is TRBV6-2 or TRBV6-3, the J gene TRBJ1-2, with unresolved D. This CDR3 spans 13 amino acids. The germline CDR1 and CDR2 sequences are MNHEY and SVGEGT. The V and J ends lost 2 bases and 8 bases respectively, with 12 bases between them.

The chain has TRBV9 and TRBJ2-2; tentatively, D is TRBD1 or TRBD2 (5 bases each). V was pared by 5 bases and J by 6 bases, with 14 bases between. The CDR3 runs 14 residues. Per the germline V gene, CDR1 is SGDLS and CDR2 is YYNGEE. The CDR3 loop reads CASRGELWAGELFF. The CDR3 region has the DNA TGTGCCAGCAGGGGGGAATTATGGGCCGGGGAGCTGTTTTTT.

This clone occurred once. V gene TRBV5-6 combines with J gene TRBJ1-2, with D perhaps TRBD1 (6 bases). Trimming removed 2 bases from V and 5 bases from J, with 13 bases in between. CDR1 and CDR2 from the germline V gene are SGHDT and YYEEEE. The CDR3 runs to 14 residues. For the CDR3, the DNA is TGTGCCAGCAGCTTTGGGGACACGTTTTATGGCTACACCTTC. Amino acid sequence: CASSFGDTFYGYTF.